This T cell receptor (beta chain) was sequenced in a study of blood T cells in healthy people across ages. To note about this clonotype: Its antigen is unidentified.

It was with a sample-barcoded 5' primer and a J-beta primer mix that a second PCR of roughly 7 to 11 cycles was run. The yield of each sample was at least 2.5 million CDR3-containing paired-end reads. MiXCR was run by TCRdb on the 5' RACE reads, yielding one entry per CDR3 protein. The table has about 1,400,000 distinct CDR3 sequences, roughly 40% seen once; the top ten hold 7% to 9%. Germline V gives CDR1 SGHNT, CDR2 YYREEE (reference sequence). CDR3 length: 14 residues. Trimming took 2 bases from V and 2 from J; bases not matched to a gene: 3. Points from the study as a whole: Without sorted subsets, naive and antigen-experienced compartments could not be conclusively compared.

Donors were systemically healthy Caucasian individuals from Russia aged about 6 to 90 years. The sequenced sample consisted of blood. The TCR was taken from a woman in her late teens or twenties in good health. The gene calls are TRBV5-4 and TRBJ2-7, with 8 bases lining up with TRBD1. CDR3 in DNA: TGTGCCAGCAGCTTTACGGGACAGGCCTACGAGCAGTACTTC. Protein product: CASSFTGQAYEQYF.